This T cell receptor beta chain was retrieved from a study of T cell responses to AZD1222 COVID-19 vaccine. TCRdb keeps only in-frame clones here, not all; method: immunoSEQ multiplex PCR. The repertoire includes over 65,000 clones, roughly nine tenths of them detected once, and about 7% sits in the top ten. Trimming pared 6 bases from V and 5 bases from J, leaving 20 bases between. The CDR3 contains 16 residues. CDR1 is MDHEN and CDR2 is SYDVKM in the germline V gene. The TCR comes from an adult in good health. The V call is TRBV28, the J call TRBJ1-5; D ambiguous. The input for sequencing was peripheral blood, taken on day 0 of AZD1222 vaccination. The DNA of the CDR3 is TGTGCCAGCAGCCGTTCCCGTACCCTCGAGTATCAGCCCCAGCATTTT. It codes for CASSRSRTLEYQPQHF.